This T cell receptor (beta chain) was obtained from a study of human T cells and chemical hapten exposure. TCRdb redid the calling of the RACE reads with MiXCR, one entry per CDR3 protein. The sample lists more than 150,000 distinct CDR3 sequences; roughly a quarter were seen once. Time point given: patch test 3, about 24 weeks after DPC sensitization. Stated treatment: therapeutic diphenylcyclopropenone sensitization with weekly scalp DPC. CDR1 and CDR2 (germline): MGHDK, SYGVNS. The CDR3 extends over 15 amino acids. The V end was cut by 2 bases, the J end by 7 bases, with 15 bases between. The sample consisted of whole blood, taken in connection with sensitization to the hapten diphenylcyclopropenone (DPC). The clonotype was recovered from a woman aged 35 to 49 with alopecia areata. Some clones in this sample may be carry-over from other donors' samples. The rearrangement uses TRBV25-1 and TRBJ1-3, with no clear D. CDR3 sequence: CASSETSGVRNTIYF. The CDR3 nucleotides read TGTGCCAGCAGTGAAACCAGCGGAGTCAGGAACACCATATATTTT.